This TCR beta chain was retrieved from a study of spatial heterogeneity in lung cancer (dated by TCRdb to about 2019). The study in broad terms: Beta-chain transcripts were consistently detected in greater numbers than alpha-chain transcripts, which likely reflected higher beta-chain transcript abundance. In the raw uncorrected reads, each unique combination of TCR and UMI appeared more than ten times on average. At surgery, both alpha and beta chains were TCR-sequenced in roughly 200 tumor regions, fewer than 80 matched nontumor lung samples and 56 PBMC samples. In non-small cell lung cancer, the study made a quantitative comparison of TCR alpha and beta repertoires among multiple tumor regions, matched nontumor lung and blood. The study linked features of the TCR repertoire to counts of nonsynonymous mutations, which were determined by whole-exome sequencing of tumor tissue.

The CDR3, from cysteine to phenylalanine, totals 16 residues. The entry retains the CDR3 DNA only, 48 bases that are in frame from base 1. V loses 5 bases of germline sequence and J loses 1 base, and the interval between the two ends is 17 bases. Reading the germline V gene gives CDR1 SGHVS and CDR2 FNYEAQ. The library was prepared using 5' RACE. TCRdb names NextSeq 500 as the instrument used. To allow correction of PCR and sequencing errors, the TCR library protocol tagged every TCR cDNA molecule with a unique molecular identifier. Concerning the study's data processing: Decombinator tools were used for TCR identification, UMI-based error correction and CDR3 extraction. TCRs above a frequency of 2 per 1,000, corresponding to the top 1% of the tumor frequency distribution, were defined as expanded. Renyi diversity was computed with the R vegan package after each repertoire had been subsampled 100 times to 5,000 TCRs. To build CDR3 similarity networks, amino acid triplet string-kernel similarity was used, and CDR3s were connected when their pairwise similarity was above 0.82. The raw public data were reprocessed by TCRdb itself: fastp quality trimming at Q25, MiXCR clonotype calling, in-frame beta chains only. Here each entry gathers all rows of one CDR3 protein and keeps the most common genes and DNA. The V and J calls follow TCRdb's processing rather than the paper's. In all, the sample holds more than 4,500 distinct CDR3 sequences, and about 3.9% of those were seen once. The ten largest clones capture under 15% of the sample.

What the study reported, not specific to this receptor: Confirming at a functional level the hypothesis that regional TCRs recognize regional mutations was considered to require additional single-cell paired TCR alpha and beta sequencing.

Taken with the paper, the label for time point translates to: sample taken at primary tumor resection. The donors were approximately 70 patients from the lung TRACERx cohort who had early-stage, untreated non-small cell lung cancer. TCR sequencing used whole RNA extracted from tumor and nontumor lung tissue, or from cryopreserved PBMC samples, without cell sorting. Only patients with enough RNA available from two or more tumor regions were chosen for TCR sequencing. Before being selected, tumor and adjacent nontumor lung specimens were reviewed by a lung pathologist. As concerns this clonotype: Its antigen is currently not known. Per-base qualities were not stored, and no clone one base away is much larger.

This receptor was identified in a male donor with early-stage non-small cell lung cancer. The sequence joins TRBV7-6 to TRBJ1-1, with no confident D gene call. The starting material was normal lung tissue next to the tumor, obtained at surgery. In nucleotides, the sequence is TGTGCCAGCAGCCCGGCCCCGGGCCGCGCGAACACTGAAGCTTTCTTT. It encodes CASSPAPGRANTEAFF. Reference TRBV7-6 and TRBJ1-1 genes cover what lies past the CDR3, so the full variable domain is GAGVSQSPRYKVTKRGQDVALRCDPISGHVSLYWYRQALGQGPEFLTYFNYEAQQDKSGLPNDRFSAERPEGSISTLTIQRTEQRDSAMYRCASSPAPGRANTEAFFGQGTRLTVV.